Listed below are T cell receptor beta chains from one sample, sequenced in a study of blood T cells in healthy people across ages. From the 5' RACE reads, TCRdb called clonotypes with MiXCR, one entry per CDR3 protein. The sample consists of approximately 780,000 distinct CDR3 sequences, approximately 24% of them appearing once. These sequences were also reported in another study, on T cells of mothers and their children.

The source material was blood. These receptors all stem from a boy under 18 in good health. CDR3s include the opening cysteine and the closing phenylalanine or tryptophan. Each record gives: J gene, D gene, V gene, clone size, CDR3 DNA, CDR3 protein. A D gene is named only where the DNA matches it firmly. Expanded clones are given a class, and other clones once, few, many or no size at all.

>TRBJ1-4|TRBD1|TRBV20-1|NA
TGCAGTGCTAGAGAACCCGGGACAGGTGATGAAAAACTGTTTTTT
CSAREPGTGDEKLFF
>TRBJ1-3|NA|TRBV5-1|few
TGCGCCAGCAGGCGGAACTCTGGAAACACCATATATTTT
CASRRNSGNTIYF
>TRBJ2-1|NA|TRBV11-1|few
TGTGCCAGCAGCTTGTTCGTTAACAGTCGTAACAATGAGCAGTTCTTC
CASSLFVNSRNNEQFF
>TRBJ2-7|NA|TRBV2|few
TGTGCCAGCAGTAAGCAGGGCCACGAGCAGTACTTC
CASSKQGHEQYF
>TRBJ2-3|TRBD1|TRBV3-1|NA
TGTGCCAGCAGCCAAGCGACAGGGGTCTTCGCGCAGTATTTT
CASSQATGVFAQYF
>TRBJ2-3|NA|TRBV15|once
TGTGCCACCAGCAGAGCGGGTAGCCCAGATACGCAGTATTTT
CATSRAGSPDTQYF
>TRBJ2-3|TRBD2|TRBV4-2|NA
TGTGCCAGCAGCCACCATAGCGGGGATCAAGATACGCAGTATTTT
CASSHHSGDQDTQYF
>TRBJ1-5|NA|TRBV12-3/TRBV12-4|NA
TGTGCCAGCAGTTTAGTGGGATTGGATCAGCCCCAGCATTTT
CASSLVGLDQPQHF
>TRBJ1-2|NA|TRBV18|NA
TGTGCCAGCTCACCAGTCAGATCCTTAAAGAACTATGGCTACACCTTC
CASSPVRSLKNYGYTF
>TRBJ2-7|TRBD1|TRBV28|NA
TGTGCCAGCAGTGCCCCCGGGACAGGGGCTCTCGAGCAGTACTTC
CASSAPGTGALEQYF
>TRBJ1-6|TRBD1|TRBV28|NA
TGTGCCAGCAGGGGGCCAGGGGGGCATTCACCCCTCCACTTT
CASRGPGGHSPLHF
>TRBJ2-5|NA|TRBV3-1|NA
TGTGTCAGCAGCCAAGATCTCCTCCGGGAGACCCAGTACTTC
CVSSQDLLRETQYF
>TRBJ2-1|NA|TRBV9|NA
TGTGCCAGCAGCGTAGAAGGTCAGGGGGGGCGTGAGCAGTTCTTC
CASSVEGQGGREQFF
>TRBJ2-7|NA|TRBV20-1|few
TGCAGTGCTAGACGCCAGGGCTCCTACGAGCAGTACTTC
CSARRQGSYEQYF
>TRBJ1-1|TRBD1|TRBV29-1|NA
TGCAGCGTTTCGGAGACAGGGAGCACTGAAGCTTTCTTT
CSVSETGSTEAFF
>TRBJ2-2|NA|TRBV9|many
TGTGCCAGCAGCGCGGGCAGGGCGCGCACCGGGGAGCTGTTTTTT
CASSAGRARTGELFF
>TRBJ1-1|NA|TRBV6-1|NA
TGTGCCAGCAGGGCACTTCTTATGAACACTGAAGCTTTCTTT
CASRALLMNTEAFF
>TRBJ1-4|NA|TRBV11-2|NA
TGTGCCAGCAGCTGGGGTGCAGGTCTTAATGAAAAACTGTTTTTT
CASSWGAGLNEKLFF
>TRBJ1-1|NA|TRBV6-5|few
TGTGCCAGCAGTTACCGTAGGGATGGGGCTGAAGCTTTCTTT
CASSYRRDGAEAFF
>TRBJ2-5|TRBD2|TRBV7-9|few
TGTGCCAGCAGGACAATAGCGGGGGCACAAGAGACCCAGTACTTC
CASRTIAGAQETQYF
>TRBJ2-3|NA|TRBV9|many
TGTGCCAGCAGCGTAGGCGTGCGCGGGGGCCGTAGCACAGATACGCAGTATTTT
CASSVGVRGGRSTDTQYF
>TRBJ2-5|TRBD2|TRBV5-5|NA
TGTGCCAGCAGCCGCCTTAGCGGGGGGCCCGGCGGTGGAGAGACCCAGTACTTC
CASSRLSGGPGGGETQYF
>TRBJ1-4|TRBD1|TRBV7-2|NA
TGTGCCAGCAGCGCGGAACAGGGGGCGGGGGAAAAACTGTTTTTT
CASSAEQGAGEKLFF
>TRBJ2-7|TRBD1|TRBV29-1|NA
TGCAGCGTTGCGGGTAATACAGGGGCGAGCTACGAGCAGTACTTC
CSVAGNTGASYEQYF
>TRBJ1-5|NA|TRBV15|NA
TGTGCCACCAGCACTGACAGAGCCGATCAGCCCCAGCATTTT
CATSTDRADQPQHF
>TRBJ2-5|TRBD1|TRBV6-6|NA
TGTGCCAGCAGCCGAGGACAGGAAAGACTATACTTC
CASSRGQERLYF
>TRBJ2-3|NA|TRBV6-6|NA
TGTGCCAGCAGTTATTGGCAGGGAGGTTCCGATACGCAGTATTTT
CASSYWQGGSDTQYF
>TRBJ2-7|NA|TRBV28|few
TGTGCCAGCAAAGGGGAGGAGCAGTACTTC
CASKGEEQYF
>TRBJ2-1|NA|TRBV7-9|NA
TGTGCCAGCAGCTTGGCCCACGGGACTGAGCAGTTCTTC
CASSLAHGTEQFF
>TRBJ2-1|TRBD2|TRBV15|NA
TGTGCCACCAGCAGAGAGACTAGCAGCTACAATGAGCAGTTCTTC
CATSRETSSYNEQFF
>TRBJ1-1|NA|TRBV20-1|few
TGCAGTGCTATAACAGTCGGACGCACTGAAGCTTTCTTT
CSAITVGRTEAFF
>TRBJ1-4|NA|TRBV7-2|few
TGTGCCAGCAGCTTCCCGGGACGTAACCCTGAAAAACTGTTTTTT
CASSFPGRNPEKLFF
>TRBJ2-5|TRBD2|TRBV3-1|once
TGTGCCAGCAGCCCCCGACTAGCGGGGGTGAAGGGGTACCAAGAGACCCAGTACTTC
CASSPRLAGVKGYQETQYF
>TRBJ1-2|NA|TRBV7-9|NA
TGTGCCAGCAGCTCCTTCAGGGACAACTATGGCTACACCTTC
CASSSFRDNYGYTF
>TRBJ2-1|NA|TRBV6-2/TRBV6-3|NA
TGTGCCAGCAGTTACTCGATGGTCAGGTGGCAGGGAACGGATGAGCAGTTCTTC
CASSYSMVRWQGTDEQFF
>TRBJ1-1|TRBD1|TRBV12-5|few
TGTGCTAGTGGTTTGGTCTTCACCGGGACAGGGGGTGATGCTGAAGCTTTCTTT
CASGLVFTGTGGDAEAFF
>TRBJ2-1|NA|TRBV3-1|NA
TGTGCCAGCAGCCAAGAGGCTGGGGGGAATGAGCAGTTCTTC
CASSQEAGGNEQFF
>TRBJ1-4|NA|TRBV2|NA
TGTGCCAGCATCGGGGACGAAAAACTGTTTTTT
CASIGDEKLFF
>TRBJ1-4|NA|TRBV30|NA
TGTGCCTGGAGTGTAGAGTCGTCTGTCCTCAGGGTTGGGGAAAAACTGTTTTTT
CAWSVESSVLRVGEKLFF
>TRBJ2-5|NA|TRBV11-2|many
TGTGCCAGCAGCTTGGTGACGGAGACCCAGTACTTC
CASSLVTETQYF
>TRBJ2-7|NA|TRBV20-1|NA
TGCAGTGCTAGAGATCTCGAAGGGAAAACCTACGAGCAGTACTTC
CSARDLEGKTYEQYF
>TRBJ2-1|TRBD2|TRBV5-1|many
TGCGCCAGCAGCTTGGGGACTAGCGGGGCCAATGAGCAGTTCTTC
CASSLGTSGANEQFF
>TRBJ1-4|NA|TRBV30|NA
TGTGCCTGGAGTGTAACAGGGAGTGAAAAACTGTTTTTT
CAWSVTGSEKLFF
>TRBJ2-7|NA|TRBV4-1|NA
TGCGCCAGCAGCCAAGATAACAGGGAGGTGTACGAGCAGTACTTC
CASSQDNREVYEQYF
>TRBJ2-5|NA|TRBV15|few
TGTGCCACCAGCAGCCTGCCTAGCTTCAAAGAGACCCAGTACTTC
CATSSLPSFKETQYF
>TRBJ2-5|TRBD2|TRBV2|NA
TGTGCCAGCATATTGGGACTAGCGGTAGGGGAGACCCAGTACTTC
CASILGLAVGETQYF
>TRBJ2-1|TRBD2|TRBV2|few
TGTGCCAGCAATAGCGGGGGGGCCTTATACAATGAGCAGTTCTTC
CASNSGGALYNEQFF
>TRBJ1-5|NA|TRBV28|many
TGTGCCAGCAGTCCGGGGGGGACGAATCAGCCCCAGCATTTT
CASSPGGTNQPQHF
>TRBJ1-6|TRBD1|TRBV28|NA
TGTGCCAGCACGACCCGACAGGGGGCAGATAATTCACCCCTCCACTTT
CASTTRQGADNSPLHF